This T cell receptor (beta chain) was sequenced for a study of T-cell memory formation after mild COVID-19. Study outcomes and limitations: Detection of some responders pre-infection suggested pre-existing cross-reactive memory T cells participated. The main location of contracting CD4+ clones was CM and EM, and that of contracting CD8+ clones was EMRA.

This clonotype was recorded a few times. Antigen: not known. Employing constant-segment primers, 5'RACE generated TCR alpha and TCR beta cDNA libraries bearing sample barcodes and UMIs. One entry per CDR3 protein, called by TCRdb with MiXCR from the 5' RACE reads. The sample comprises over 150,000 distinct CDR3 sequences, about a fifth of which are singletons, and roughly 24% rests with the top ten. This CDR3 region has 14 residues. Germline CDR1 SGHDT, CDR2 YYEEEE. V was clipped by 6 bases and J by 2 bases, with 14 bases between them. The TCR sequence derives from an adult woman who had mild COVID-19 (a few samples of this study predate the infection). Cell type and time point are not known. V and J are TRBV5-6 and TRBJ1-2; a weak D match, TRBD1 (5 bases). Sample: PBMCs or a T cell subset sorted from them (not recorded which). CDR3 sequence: CASIWSTANYGYTF. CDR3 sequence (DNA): TGTGCCAGCATATGGTCGACAGCGAACTATGGCTACACCTTC.